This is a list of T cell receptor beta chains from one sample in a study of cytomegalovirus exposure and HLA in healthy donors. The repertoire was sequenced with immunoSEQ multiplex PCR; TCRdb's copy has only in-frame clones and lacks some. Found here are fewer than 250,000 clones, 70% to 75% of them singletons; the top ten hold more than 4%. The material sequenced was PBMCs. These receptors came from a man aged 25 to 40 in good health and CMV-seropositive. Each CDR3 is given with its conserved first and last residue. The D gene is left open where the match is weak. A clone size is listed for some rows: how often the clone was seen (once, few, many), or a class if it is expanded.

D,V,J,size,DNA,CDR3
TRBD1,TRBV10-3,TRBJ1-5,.,TGTGCCATCAGTGCGGGACAGGGTGAGGGTCAGCCCCAGCATTTT,CAISAGQGEGQPQHF
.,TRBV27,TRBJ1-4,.,TGTGCCAGCAGCTTGACGTCTCGGGGGGAAAAACTGTTTTTT,CASSLTSRGEKLFF
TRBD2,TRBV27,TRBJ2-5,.,TGTGCCAGCAGTTTACGCACCCCTATAGCGGGAGGTTCGGGTGAGACCCAGTACTTC,CASSLRTPIAGGSGETQYF
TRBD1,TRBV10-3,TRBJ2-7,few,TGTGCCATCAGTGGGTCCGAGTCGGACAGGGGGGCCTACGAGCAGTACTTC,CAISGSESDRGAYEQYF
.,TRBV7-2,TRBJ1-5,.,TGTGCCAGCAGCTTAGTTGGACACAATCAGCCCCAGCATTTT,CASSLVGHNQPQHF
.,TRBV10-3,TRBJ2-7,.,TGTGCCATCAACGGGGAGATGGACTACGAGCAGTACTTC,CAINGEMDYEQYF
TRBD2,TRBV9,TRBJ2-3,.,TGTGCCAGCAGCCCCCACAACCCGGGACTAGCGGGGGGGAGCACAGATACGCAGTATTTT,CASSPHNPGLAGGSTDTQYF
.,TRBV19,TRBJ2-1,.,TGTGCCAGTACCCTCGACAGATCCAATGAGCAGTTCTTC,CASTLDRSNEQFF
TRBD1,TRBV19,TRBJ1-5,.,TGTGCCAGTAGTATAGCTGGGCAGGGGGAGCTTAATCAGCCCCAGCATTTT,CASSIAGQGELNQPQHF
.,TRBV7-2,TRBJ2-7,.,TGTGCCAGCAGCTTAACGGCAGGGCTTTCCTACGAGCAGTACTTC,CASSLTAGLSYEQYF
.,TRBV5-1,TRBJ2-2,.,TGCGCCAGCGCGCTCCGAGGACTGGGGGAGCTGTTTTTT,CASALRGLGELFF
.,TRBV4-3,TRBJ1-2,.,TGCGCCAGCAGCAAGGACAGCTACTATGGCTACACCTTC,CASSKDSYYGYTF
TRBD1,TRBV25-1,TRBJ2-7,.,TGTGCCAGCAGTGAATCCAGCCGGACAGGGAGATACGAGCAGTACTTC,CASSESSRTGRYEQYF
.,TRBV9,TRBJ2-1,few,TGTGCCAGCAGCGCCGGACAGTTTGACAATGAGCAGTTCTTC,CASSAGQFDNEQFF
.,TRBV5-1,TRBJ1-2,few,TGCGCCAGCAGCTTGGGACAGAACTATGGCTACACCTTC,CASSLGQNYGYTF
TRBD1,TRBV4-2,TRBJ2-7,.,TGTGCCAGCAGCCCCCGGACAGGGGGCGCGGGTGAGCAGTACTTC,CASSPRTGGAGEQYF
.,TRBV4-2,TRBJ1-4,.,TGTGCCAGCAGCCAAGCAGGCTCCCTGGGGGGACTGTTTTTT,CASSQAGSLGGLFF